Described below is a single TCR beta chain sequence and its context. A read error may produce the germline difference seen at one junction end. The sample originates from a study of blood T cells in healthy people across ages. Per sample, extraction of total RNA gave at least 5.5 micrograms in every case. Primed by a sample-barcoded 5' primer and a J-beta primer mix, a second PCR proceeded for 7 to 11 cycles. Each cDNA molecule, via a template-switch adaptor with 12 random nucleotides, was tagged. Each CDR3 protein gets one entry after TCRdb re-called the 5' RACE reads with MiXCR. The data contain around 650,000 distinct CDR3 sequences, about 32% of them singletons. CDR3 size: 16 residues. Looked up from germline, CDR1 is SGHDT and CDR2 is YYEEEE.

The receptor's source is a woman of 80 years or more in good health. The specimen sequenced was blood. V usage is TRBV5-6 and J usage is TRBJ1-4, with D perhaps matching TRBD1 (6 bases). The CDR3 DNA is TGTGCCAGCAGCCTGGGGACAAGAGGGACTAATGAAACACTGTTTTTT. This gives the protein CASSLGTRGTNETLFF.